Listed below are T cell receptor beta chains from one sample, sequenced in a study of blood T cells in healthy people across ages. TCRdb ran MiXCR on the 5' RACE reads and lists one entry per CDR3 protein. The sample shows fewer than 2 million distinct CDR3 sequences, 35% to 50% of them seen only once. The sample comprised blood. These receptors all come from a human donor in good health. CDR3s include the opening cysteine and the closing phenylalanine or tryptophan. Each record gives: CDR3 protein, J gene, V gene.

CDR3 protein: CATSDPGSQGTQYF
J gene: TRBJ2-5
V gene: TRBV24-1

CDR3 protein: CASSYVAGAPMYGYTF
J gene: TRBJ1-2
V gene: TRBV6-6

CDR3 protein: CASSFMGLSGTGVLETQYF
J gene: -
V gene: TRBV5-1

CDR3 protein: CASSLSYRAIGYTF
J gene: TRBJ1-2
V gene: TRBV5-5

CDR3 protein: CSASSSGRGQETQYF
J gene: TRBJ2-5
V gene: TRBV20-1

CDR3 protein: CASSYLYRKNTDTQYF
J gene: TRBJ2-3
V gene: TRBV6-6

CDR3 protein: CASGHEGYQYQETQYF
J gene: TRBJ2-5
V gene: TRBV25-1

CDR3 protein: CASSPLNSYEQYF
J gene: TRBJ2-7
V gene: TRBV27

CDR3 protein: CASSPTGVWDYGYTF
J gene: TRBJ1-2
V gene: TRBV4-1

CDR3 protein: CASSQTGRANEKLFF
J gene: TRBJ1-4
V gene: TRBV28

CDR3 protein: CSPQRGSSMNTEAFF
J gene: TRBJ1-1
V gene: TRBV20-1

CDR3 protein: CASSLAGLASETQYF
J gene: TRBJ2-5
V gene: TRBV7-2

CDR3 protein: CSADTGFPLYGYTF
J gene: TRBJ1-2
V gene: TRBV20-1

CDR3 protein: CSVAKQGTNEKLFF
J gene: TRBJ1-4
V gene: TRBV29-1

CDR3 protein: CASSASGVSYNEQFF
J gene: TRBJ2-1
V gene: TRBV9

CDR3 protein: CASSSTGPGPGANVLTF
J gene: TRBJ2-6
V gene: TRBV7-6

CDR3 protein: CASGGMGLSYGYTF
J gene: TRBJ1-2
V gene: TRBV7-9

CDR3 protein: CASREPGTGGEAFF
J gene: TRBJ1-1
V gene: TRBV6-2/TRBV6-3

CDR3 protein: CASSTRGGYGYGYTF
J gene: TRBJ1-2
V gene: TRBV12-3/TRBV12-4

CDR3 protein: CSTRTGGGYTF
J gene: TRBJ1-2
V gene: TRBV20-1

CDR3 protein: CASSSIERGNYGYTF
J gene: TRBJ1-2
V gene: TRBV5-6

CDR3 protein: CASSQGGERREQYF
J gene: TRBJ2-7
V gene: TRBV4-2

CDR3 protein: CASSPRLAGDEQFF
J gene: TRBJ2-1
V gene: TRBV7-3

CDR3 protein: CASRTSTNEKLFF
J gene: TRBJ1-4
V gene: TRBV4-2

CDR3 protein: CASSLGSGAKWETQYF
J gene: TRBJ2-5
V gene: TRBV7-2

CDR3 protein: CATSRDWGEQYF
J gene: -
V gene: TRBV15

CDR3 protein: CAIRDRRPPGGYEQYF
J gene: TRBJ2-7
V gene: TRBV6-2/TRBV6-3

CDR3 protein: CSVRDRGGYETQYF
J gene: TRBJ2-5
V gene: TRBV29-1

CDR3 protein: CSAKGRSSYEQYF
J gene: -
V gene: TRBV29-1

CDR3 protein: CASSLTGQGNEKLFF
J gene: TRBJ1-4
V gene: TRBV4-3

CDR3 protein: CASSPYPLGYEQYF
J gene: TRBJ2-7
V gene: TRBV18

CDR3 protein: CAINDGTGNGYTF
J gene: TRBJ1-2
V gene: TRBV10-3

CDR3 protein: CATSRDFVGFGTEAFF
J gene: TRBJ1-1
V gene: TRBV15

CDR3 protein: CASSLTGVTTNEKLFF
J gene: TRBJ1-4
V gene: TRBV12-3/TRBV12-4

CDR3 protein: CASSDSGGGNEQFF
J gene: TRBJ2-1
V gene: TRBV5-4

CDR3 protein: CASSPRTAGQDGYTF
J gene: TRBJ1-2
V gene: TRBV7-2

CDR3 protein: CASIMTGRGLNTEAFF
J gene: TRBJ1-1
V gene: TRBV5-5

CDR3 protein: CASSSWDDPAFF
J gene: TRBJ1-1
V gene: TRBV28

CDR3 protein: CASKSGQGGITDTQYF
J gene: TRBJ2-3
V gene: TRBV2